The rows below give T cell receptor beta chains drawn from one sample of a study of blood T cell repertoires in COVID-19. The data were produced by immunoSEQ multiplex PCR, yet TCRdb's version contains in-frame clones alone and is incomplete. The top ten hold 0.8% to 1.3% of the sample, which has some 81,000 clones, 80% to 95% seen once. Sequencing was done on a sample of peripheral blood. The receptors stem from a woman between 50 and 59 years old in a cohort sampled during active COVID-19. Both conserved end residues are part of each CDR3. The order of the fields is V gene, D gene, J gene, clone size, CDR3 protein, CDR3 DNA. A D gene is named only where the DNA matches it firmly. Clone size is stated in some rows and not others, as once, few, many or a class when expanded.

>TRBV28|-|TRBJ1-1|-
CASSLDSLNTEAFF
TGTGCCAGCAGTCTGGACAGCTTGAACACTGAAGCTTTCTTT
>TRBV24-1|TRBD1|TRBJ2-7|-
CATSDGTGAYEQYF
TGTGCCACCAGTGACGGGACAGGTGCTTACGAGCAGTACTTC
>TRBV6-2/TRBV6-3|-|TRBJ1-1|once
CASTPPGRENTEAFF
TGTGCCAGCACCCCTCCGGGCAGGGAGAACACTGAAGCTTTCTTT
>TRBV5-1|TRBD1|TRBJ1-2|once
CASSTGQGVGYTF
TGCGCCAGCAGCACAGGACAGGGGGTCGGCTACACCTTC
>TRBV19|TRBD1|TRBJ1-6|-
CASKDPRDRGFSPLHF
TGTGCCAGTAAGGACCCCCGGGACAGGGGGTTTTCACCCCTCCACTTT
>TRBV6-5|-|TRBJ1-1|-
CASAATGTEAFF
TGTGCCAGCGCGGCAACGGGCACTGAAGCTTTCTTT
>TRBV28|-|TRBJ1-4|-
CASSPGGGGEKLFF
TGTGCCAGCAGCCCCGGAGGAGGAGGGGAAAAACTGTTTTTT
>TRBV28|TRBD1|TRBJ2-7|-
CASSSVGDRGTDEQYF
TGTGCCAGCAGTTCGGTAGGGGACAGGGGAACCGACGAGCAGTACTTC
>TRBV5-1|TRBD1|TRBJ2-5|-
CASSLTTGEQETQYF
TGCGCCAGCAGCCTTACTACAGGGGAGCAAGAGACCCAGTACTTC
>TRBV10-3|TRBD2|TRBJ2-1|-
CAMRSSGRNNEQFF
TGTGCCATGAGATCTAGCGGGAGGAACAATGAGCAGTTCTTC
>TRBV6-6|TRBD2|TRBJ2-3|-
CASYGGDGQYF
TGTGCCAGCTATGGGGGGGACGGGCAGTATTTT
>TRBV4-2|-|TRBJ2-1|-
CASSQDSITGTYNEQFF
TGTGCCAGCAGCCAAGATAGTATAACAGGGACCTACAATGAGCAGTTCTTC
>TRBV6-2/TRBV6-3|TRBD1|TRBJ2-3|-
CASSYSTHRGTQYF
TGTGCCAGCAGTTACTCAACTCACAGGGGAACGCAGTATTTT
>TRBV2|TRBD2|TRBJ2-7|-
CASSPSSGTYEQYF
TGTGCCAGCAGTCCCTCCAGCGGGACCTACGAGCAGTACTTC
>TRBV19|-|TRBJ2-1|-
CASRSSYNEQFF
TGTGCCAGTCGGAGCTCCTACAATGAGCAGTTCTTC
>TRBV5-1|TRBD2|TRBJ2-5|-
CASSSGTSGSETQYF
TGCGCCAGCAGCTCCGGGACTAGCGGGAGTGAGACCCAGTACTTC
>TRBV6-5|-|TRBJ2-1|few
CASRGGRSSYNEQFF
TGTGCCAGCAGGGGGGGGCGCAGCTCCTACAATGAGCAGTTCTTC
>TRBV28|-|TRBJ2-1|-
CASSKYNEQFF
TGTGCCAGCAGCAAATACAATGAGCAGTTCTTC
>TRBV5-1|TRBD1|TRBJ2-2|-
CASEKGQGAAGELFF
TGCGCCAGCGAAAAGGGACAGGGGGCGGCCGGGGAGCTGTTTTTT
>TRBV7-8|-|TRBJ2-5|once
CASSFLGETQYF
TGTGCCAGCAGCTTCCTGGGCGAGACCCAGTACTTC
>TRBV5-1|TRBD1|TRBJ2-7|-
CASSLDGTGGTYEQYF
TGCGCCAGCAGCTTAGACGGGACAGGGGGGACCTACGAGCAGTACTTC
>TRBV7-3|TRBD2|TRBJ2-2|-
CASSLSVASGRLNTGELFF
TGTGCCAGCAGCTTAAGTGTGGCTAGCGGGAGGCTTAACACCGGGGAGCTGTTTTTT
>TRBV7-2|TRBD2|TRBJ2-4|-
CASSLDLAGGLTAKNIQYF
TGTGCCAGCAGTCTAGATCTAGCGGGAGGGCTTACAGCCAAAAACATTCAGTACTTC
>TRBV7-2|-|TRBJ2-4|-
CASTPVSGDIQYF
TGTGCCAGCACTCCCGTATCCGGGGACATTCAGTACTTC
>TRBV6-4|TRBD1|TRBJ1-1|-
CASSPQGASTEAFF
TGTGCCAGCAGTCCACAGGGGGCGTCCACTGAAGCTTTCTTT
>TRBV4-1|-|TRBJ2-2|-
CASSQEGGAANTGELFF
TGCGCCAGCAGCCAAGAAGGGGGAGCTGCGAACACCGGGGAGCTGTTTTTT
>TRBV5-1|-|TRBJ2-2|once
CASSFPPLGELFF
TGCGCCAGCAGCTTCCCCCCCCTCGGGGAGCTGTTTTTT
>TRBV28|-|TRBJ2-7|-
CASSFGAGTYEQYF
TGTGCCAGCAGTTTCGGCGCAGGCACCTACGAGCAGTACTTC
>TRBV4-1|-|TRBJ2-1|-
CASSQVAQGTDEQFF
TGCGCCAGCAGCCAAGTGGCCCAGGGGACGGATGAGCAGTTCTTC